The sequence of this T cell receptor beta chain was determined in a study of T cells in Graves' hyperthyroidism and ophthalmopathy. Whole-study context: The blood sample was taken at first diagnosis, before treatment began. Study conclusions and caveats: Most clonotypes that expanded in the thyroid above 0.001 also showed up in blood. A model using 13 V-J features told ophthalmopathy apart from stable hyperthyroidism.

Ophthalmopathy patients showed a Clinical Activity Score of at least 3, NOSPECS grade of at least 4 and duration under 3 months. TCR beta CDR3 region amplification was performed from RNA transcripts. HTBI primers were the set used in a first-round RT-PCR of the TCR CDR3. TCRdb analysed the multiplex PCR reads with MiXCR anew, one entry per CDR3 protein. The sample carries under 550,000 distinct CDR3 sequences, just under 20% recorded once. The V gene lost 7 bases and the J gene lost 5 bases, with 14 bases spanning the gap. CDR1 SNHLY and CDR2 FYNNEI come from the germline V gene. The CDR3 is made up of 14 amino acids. This clonotype was recorded a few times. What it recognizes is unknown.

This receptor was obtained from a man aged 40-50 years with Graves' ophthalmopathy. What was sequenced was blood. The chain employs TRBV2 and TRBJ1-4; no reliable D call. The CDR3 reads CASNEGTVNEKLFF. DNA of the CDR3: TGTGCCAGCAACGAGGGAACAGTGAATGAAAAACTGTTTTTT.